The sequence of this TCR beta chain was determined in a study of cytomegalovirus exposure and HLA in healthy donors. About the research overall: Earlier, 150 million to 200 million T cells were analyzed, and some 120 million unique TCR beta sequences were found among them.

It was with 60 Vbeta and 13 Jbeta primers that the PCR ran. Original methodology: An analysis performed later counted 72 million or so unique TCR beta chains (approximately 11 million of them shared). The data were produced by immunoSEQ multiplex PCR, yet TCRdb's version contains in-frame clones alone and is incomplete. Clonal size and the V and J genes are those of that table, whereas D and trimming came from the DNA. Among around 210,000 clones listed, 70% to 85% were seen once. The study, taken as a whole, reports: Several of the most significant clusters appeared, in a later analysis, to be linked to common viral pathogens. The study flagged roughly 150 TCR beta chains as cytomegalovirus-associated.

Turning to this clone: The antigen is unknown.

CDR1 MDHEN and CDR2 SYDVKM come from the germline V gene. This CDR3 comprises 16 residues. J gave up 6 bases and V 5 bases, and 8 bases lay outside the gene matches. The receptor was isolated from a middle-aged man in good health and CMV-seronegative. The specimen sequenced was PBMCs. The gene calls are TRBV28 and TRBJ2-2; TRBD1 matches at 11 bases. The CDR3 bases are TGTGCCAGCAGTGCACGGGACAGGGGGTTCGCCGGGGAGCTGTTTTTT. It yields the protein CASSARDRGFAGELFF.